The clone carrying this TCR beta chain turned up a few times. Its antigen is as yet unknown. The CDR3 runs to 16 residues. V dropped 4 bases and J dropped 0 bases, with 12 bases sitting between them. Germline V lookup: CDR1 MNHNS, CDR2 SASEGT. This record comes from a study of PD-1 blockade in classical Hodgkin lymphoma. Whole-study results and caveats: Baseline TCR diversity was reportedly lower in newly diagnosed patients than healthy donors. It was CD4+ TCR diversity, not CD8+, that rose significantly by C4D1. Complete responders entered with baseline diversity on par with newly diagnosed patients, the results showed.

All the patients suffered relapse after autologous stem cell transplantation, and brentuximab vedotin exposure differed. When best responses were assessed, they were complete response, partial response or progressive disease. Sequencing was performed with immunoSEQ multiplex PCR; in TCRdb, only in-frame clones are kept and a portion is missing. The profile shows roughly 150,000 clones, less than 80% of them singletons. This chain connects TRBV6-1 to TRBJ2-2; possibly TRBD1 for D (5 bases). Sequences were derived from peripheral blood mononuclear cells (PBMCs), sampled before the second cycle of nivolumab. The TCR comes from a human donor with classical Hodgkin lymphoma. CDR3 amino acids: CASSGTGAANTGELFF. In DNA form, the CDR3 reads TGTGCCAGCAGTGGAACAGGAGCCGCGAACACCGGGGAGCTGTTTTTT.